Listed below are T cell receptor beta chains from one sample, sequenced in a study of blood T cell repertoires in COVID-19. The repertoire was sequenced with immunoSEQ multiplex PCR; TCRdb's copy has only in-frame clones and lacks some. Here the sample spans roughly 59,000 clones, roughly 80% being singletons. Sequences were obtained from peripheral blood. These receptors came from a human donor in a cohort sampled during active COVID-19. CDR3s include the opening cysteine and the closing phenylalanine or tryptophan. D genes are given only for firm matches. For some rows the clone size is stated as once, few or many, or as a class when expanded; others skip it.

TRBJ2-7,TRBD2,TRBV5-5,-,CASSSSDSGIDEQYF,TGTGCCAGCAGCTCGTCTGACAGCGGGATAGACGAGCAGTACTTC
TRBJ2-6,TRBD2,TRBV5-1,-,CASRTSGSFSLGSGANVLTF,TGCGCCAGCAGGACTAGCGGGAGTTTTTCCCTGGGCTCTGGGGCCAACGTCCTGACTTTC
TRBJ1-2,-,TRBV28,-,CAGGGPYGHTF,TGTGCCGGGGGAGGCCCTTATGGCCACACCTTC
TRBJ1-6,-,TRBV7-9,-,CASSPGFLGSPLHF,TGTGCCAGCAGCCCGGGGTTTTTGGGTTCACCCCTCCACTTT
TRBJ2-5,-,TRBV6-2/TRBV6-3,few,CASSYSAKETQYF,TGTGCCAGCAGTTACTCGGCAAAAGAGACCCAGTACTTC
TRBJ1-1,TRBD1,TRBV5-1,few,CASSSQGANTEAFF,TGCGCCAGCAGCTCCCAGGGGGCGAACACTGAAGCTTTCTTT
TRBJ2-6,-,TRBV19,-,CASSIVLGAPGANVLTF,TGTGCCAGTAGTATAGTGTTGGGGGCGCCCGGGGCCAACGTCCTGACTTTC
TRBJ1-6,-,TRBV10-3,-,CAISGEVVGSPLHF,TGTGCCATCAGTGGAGAGGTGGTGGGTTCACCCCTCCACTTT
TRBJ2-1,-,TRBV7-2,-,CASSLGTLARTNEQFF,TGTGCCAGCAGCTTAGGAACCCTAGCGCGTACCAATGAGCAGTTCTTC
TRBJ2-7,TRBD2,TRBV4-1,-,CASSPGLAGSVEQYF,TGCGCCAGCAGCCCGGGACTAGCGGGCTCGGTCGAGCAGTACTTC
TRBJ1-2,TRBD1,TRBV27,-,CASSLAGTGGSDYGYTF,TGTGCCAGCAGTTTGGCCGGGACAGGGGGCTCCGACTATGGCTACACCTTC
TRBJ1-4,-,TRBV13,-,CASGAGREKLFF,TGTGCCAGCGGGGCAGGGCGGGAAAAACTGTTTTTT
TRBJ1-5,-,TRBV5-1,few,CASSPEHSNQPQHF,TGCGCCAGCAGCCCGGAGCATAGCAATCAGCCCCAGCATTTT
TRBJ2-3,TRBD2,TRBV7-9,few,CASATTLRGGASTDTQYF,TGTGCCAGCGCCACAACCCTACGGGGGGGCGCTAGCACAGATACGCAGTATTTT
TRBJ1-5,-,TRBV19,-,CASSIEGSGPQHF,TGTGCCAGTAGTATAGAGGGTTCAGGGCCCCAGCATTTT
TRBJ2-3,TRBD1,TRBV27,once,CASSPKDRDASTDTQYF,TGTGCCAGCAGCCCTAAGGACAGGGACGCTAGCACAGATACGCAGTATTTT
TRBJ2-1,-,TRBV29-1,-,CSVGLVRSGEQFF,TGCAGCGTGGGGTTAGTCAGGAGCGGAGAGCAGTTCTTC
TRBJ2-7,TRBD1,TRBV6-5,-,CASSRGDRGSEQYF,TGTGCCAGCAGTAGAGGGGACAGGGGATCCGAGCAGTACTTC
TRBJ2-2,-,TRBV6-2/TRBV6-3,-,CASSYSRGFGGELFF,TGTGCCAGCAGTTACTCGAGAGGGTTTGGCGGGGAGCTGTTTTTT
TRBJ1-2,-,TRBV18,few,CASSPDSGYGYTF,TGTGCCAGCTCACCTGACTCTGGCTATGGCTACACCTTC
TRBJ2-2,TRBD2,TRBV28,-,CASSFGLAANTGELFF,TGTGCCAGCAGTTTTGGACTAGCGGCGAACACCGGGGAGCTGTTTTTT
TRBJ2-7,-,TRBV30,-,CAWNLAETYEQYF,TGTGCCTGGAACTTAGCGGAGACCTACGAGCAGTACTTC
TRBJ2-1,TRBD1,TRBV24-1,few,CATSDPRGRTYNEQFF,TGTGCCACCAGTGATCCCAGGGGGAGAACCTACAATGAGCAGTTCTTC
TRBJ2-7,-,TRBV28,-,CASSPIVLYEQYF,TGTGCCAGCAGCCCTATCGTTCTTTACGAGCAGTACTTC
TRBJ1-2,TRBD1,TRBV29-1,-,CSAGSGTARGYTF,TGCAGCGCAGGATCAGGGACAGCGCGTGGCTACACCTTC
TRBJ2-1,TRBD2,TRBV7-9,-,CASSEWTSGGYNEQFF,TGTGCCAGCAGCGAATGGACTAGCGGGGGGTACAATGAGCAGTTCTTC
TRBJ1-2,-,TRBV18,-,CASSPITEATRGYTF,TGTGCCAGCTCACCTATTACTGAGGCAACTAGAGGCTACACCTTC
TRBJ1-1,TRBD1,TRBV3-1/TRBV3-2,-,CASSQDPRQGGATEAFF,TGTGCCAGCAGCCAAGATCCGCGACAGGGGGGTGCCACTGAAGCTTTCTTT